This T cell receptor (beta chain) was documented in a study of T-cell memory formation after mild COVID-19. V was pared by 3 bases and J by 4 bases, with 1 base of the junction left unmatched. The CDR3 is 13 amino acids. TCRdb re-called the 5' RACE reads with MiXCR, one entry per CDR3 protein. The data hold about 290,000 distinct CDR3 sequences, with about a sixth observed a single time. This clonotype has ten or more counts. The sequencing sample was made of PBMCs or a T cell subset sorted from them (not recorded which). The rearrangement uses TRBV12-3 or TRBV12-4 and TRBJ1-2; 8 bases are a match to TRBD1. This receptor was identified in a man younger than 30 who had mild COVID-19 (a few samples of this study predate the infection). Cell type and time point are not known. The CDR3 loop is CASSFTGGYGYTF. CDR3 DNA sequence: TGTGCCAGCAGTTTTACAGGGGGCTATGGCTACACCTTC.